This T cell receptor beta chain comes out of a study of spatial heterogeneity in lung cancer. Across the whole study: Every unique TCR and UMI combination, on average, appeared more than ten times in raw reads.

TCRdb re-analysed the 5' RACE reads in MiXCR, keeping a single row per CDR3 protein. The repertoire holds roughly 23,000 distinct CDR3 sequences, with 4% to 5.5% as singletons. Study-level findings and limits: Counts for ubiquitous and regional expanded TCRs went along with ubiquitous and regional nonsynonymous mutations, respectively. Tumor mutation count correlated with how many alpha and beta TCRs expanded intratumorally.

The CDR3 has 13 residues. Time point described: sample taken at primary tumor resection. This clonotype occurred many times. Its matching antigen is unknown. This chain links TRBV3-2 with TRBJ2-1. TRBV3-2 represents a pseudogene. This TCR derives from a male donor with early-stage non-small cell lung cancer. The sample here was lung tumor tissue, taken at surgery. The CDR3 loop reads CASSQVSKNEQFF. CDR3 nucleotides: TGTGCCAGCAGCCAAGTCTCGAAGAATGAGCAGTTCTTC.